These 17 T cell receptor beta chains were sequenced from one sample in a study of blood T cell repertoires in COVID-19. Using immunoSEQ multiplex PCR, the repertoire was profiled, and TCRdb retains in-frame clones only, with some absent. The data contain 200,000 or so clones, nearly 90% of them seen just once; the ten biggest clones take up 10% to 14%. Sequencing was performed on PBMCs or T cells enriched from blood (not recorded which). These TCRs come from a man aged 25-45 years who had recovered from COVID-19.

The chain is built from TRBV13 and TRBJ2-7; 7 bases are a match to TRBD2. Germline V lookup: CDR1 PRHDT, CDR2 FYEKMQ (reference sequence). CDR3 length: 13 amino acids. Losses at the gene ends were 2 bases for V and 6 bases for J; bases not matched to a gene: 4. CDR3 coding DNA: TGTGCCAGCAGCTTATTATCGGGGGGCGAGCAGTACTTC. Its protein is CASSLLSGGEQYF. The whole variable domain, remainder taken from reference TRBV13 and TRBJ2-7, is AAGVIQSPRHLIKEKRETATLKCYPIPRHDTVYWYQQGPGQDPQFLISFYEKMQSDKGSIPDRFSAQQFSDYHSELNMSSLELGDSALYFCASSLLSGGEQYFGPGTRLTVT.

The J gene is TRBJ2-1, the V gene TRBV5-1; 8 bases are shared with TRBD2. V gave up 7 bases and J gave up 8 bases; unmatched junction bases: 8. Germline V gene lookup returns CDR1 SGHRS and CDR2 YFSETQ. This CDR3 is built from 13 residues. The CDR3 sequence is CASASGGNDEQFF. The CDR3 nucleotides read TGCGCCAGCGCCAGCGGGGGTAATGATGAGCAGTTCTTC. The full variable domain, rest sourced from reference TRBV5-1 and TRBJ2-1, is KAGVTQTPRYLIKTRGQQVTLSCSPISGHRSVSWYQQTPGQGLQFLFEYFSETQRNKGNFPGRFSGRQFSNSRSEMNVSTLELGDSALYLCASASGGNDEQFFGPGTRLTVL.

The CDR3 nucleotides are TGTGCCAGCTCACGGGGCGGAGAGACCCAGTACTTC. It yields the protein CASSRGGETQYF. The V call is TRBV18, the J call TRBJ2-5, with D maybe TRBD1 (5 bases). The germline V gene encodes CDR1 KGHSH and CDR2 LQKENI. This CDR3 is 12 amino acids long. V lost 4 bases and J 4 bases, leaving 7 bases between the germline ends.

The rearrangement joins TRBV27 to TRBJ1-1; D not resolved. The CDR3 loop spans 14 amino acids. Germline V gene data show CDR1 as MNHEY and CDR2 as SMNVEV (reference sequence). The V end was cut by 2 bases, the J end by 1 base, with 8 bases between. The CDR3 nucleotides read TGTGCCAGCAGTTTAGAACAAAGGAACACTGAAGCTTTCTTT. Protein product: CASSLEQRNTEAFF.

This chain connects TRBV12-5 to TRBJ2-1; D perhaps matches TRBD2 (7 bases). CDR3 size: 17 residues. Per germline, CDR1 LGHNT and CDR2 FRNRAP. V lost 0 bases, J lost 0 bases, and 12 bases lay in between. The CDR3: CASGLVAAGASYNEQFF. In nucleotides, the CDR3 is TGTGCTAGTGGTTTGGTAGCGGCGGGGGCCTCCTACAATGAGCAGTTCTTC.

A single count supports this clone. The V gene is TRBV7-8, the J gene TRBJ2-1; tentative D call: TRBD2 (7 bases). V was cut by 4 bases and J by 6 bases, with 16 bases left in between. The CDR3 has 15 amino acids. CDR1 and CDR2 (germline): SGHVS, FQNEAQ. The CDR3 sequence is CASSSRGGRFNEQFF. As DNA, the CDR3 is TGTGCCAGCAGCTCGAGGGGGGGCCGATTCAATGAGCAGTTCTTC.

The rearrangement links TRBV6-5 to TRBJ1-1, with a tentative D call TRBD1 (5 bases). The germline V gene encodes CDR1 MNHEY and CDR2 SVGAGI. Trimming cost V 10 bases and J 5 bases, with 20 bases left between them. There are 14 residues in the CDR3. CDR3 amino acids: CATAAQGEGTEAFF. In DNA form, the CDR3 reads TGTGCCACCGCTGCCCAGGGCGAAGGAACTGAAGCTTTCTTT.

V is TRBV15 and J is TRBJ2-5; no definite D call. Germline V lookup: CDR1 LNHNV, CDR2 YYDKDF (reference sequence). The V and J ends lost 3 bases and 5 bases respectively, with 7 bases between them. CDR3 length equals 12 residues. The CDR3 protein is CATSSPVETQYF. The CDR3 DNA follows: TGTGCCACCAGCAGTCCCGTGGAGACCCAGTACTTC.

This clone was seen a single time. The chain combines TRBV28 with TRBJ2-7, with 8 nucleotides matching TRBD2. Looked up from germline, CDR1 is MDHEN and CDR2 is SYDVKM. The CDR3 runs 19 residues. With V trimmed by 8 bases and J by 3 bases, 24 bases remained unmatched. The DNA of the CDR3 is TGTGCCAGCGGCAAATCGACGGGGGGGCGTCCCTCCTTTAACTACGAGCAGTACTTC. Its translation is CASGKSTGGRPSFNYEQYF.

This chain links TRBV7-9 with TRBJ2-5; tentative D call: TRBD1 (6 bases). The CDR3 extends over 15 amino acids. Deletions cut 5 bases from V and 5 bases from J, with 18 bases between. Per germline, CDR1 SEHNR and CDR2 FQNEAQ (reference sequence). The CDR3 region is CASSEVSGVLETQYF. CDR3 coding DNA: TGTGCCAGCAGCGAAGTCTCAGGGGTTCTGGAGACCCAGTACTTC.

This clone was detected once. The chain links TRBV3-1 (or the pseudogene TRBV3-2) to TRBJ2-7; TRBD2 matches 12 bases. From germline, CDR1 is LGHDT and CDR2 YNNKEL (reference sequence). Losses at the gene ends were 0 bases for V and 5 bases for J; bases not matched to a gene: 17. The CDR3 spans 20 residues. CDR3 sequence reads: CASSQDSRWASGGVFDEQYF. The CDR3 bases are TGTGCCAGCAGCCAAGATAGTCGTTGGGCTAGCGGGGGGGTATTCGACGAGCAGTACTTC.

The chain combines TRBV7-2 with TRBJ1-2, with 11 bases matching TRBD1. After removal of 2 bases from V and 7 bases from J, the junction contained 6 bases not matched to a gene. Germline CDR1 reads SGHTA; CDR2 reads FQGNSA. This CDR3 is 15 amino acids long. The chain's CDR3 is CASSLMGQGVLGYTF. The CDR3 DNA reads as TGTGCCAGCAGCTTAATGGGACAGGGGGTACTTGGCTACACCTTC. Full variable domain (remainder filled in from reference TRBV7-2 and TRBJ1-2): GAGVSQSPSNKVTEKGKDVELRCDPISGHTALYWYRQSLGQGLEFLIYFQGNSAPDKSGLPSDRFSAERTGGSVSTLTIQRTQQEDSAVYLCASSLMGQGVLGYTFGSGTRLTVV.

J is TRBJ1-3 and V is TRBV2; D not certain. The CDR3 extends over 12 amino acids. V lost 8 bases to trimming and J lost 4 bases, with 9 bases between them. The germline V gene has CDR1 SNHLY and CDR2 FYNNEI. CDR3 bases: TGTGCCAGCTCCCTATCCGGAAACACCATATATTTT. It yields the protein CASSLSGNTIYF.

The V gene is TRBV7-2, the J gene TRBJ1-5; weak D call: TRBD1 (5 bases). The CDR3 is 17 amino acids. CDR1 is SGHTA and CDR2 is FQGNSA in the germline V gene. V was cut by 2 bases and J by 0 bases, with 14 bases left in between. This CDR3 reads CASSLYSQGNSNQPQHF. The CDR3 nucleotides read TGTGCCAGCAGCTTATATTCGCAGGGAAATAGCAATCAGCCCCAGCATTTT.

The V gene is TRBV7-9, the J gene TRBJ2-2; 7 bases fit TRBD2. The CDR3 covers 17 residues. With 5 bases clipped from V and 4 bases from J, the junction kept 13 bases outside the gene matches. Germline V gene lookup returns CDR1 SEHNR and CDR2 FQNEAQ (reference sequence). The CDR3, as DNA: TGTGCCAGCAGCCCGGGAGGAGGCCGGGAGAGCACCGGGGAGCTGTTTTTT. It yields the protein CASSPGGGRESTGELFF.

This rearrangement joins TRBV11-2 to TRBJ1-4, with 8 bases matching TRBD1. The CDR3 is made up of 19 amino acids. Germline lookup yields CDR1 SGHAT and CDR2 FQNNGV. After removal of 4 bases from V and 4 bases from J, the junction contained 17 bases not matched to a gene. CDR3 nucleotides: TGTGCCAGCAGCTACATAAATGGACAGGGAGGCTCACTTAATGAAAAACTGTTTTTT. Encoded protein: CASSYINGQGGSLNEKLFF.

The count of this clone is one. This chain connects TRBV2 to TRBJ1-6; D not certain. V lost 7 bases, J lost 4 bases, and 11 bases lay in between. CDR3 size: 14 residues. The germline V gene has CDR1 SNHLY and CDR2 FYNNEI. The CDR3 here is CASTQAKYNSPLHF. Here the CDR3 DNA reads TGTGCCAGCACGCAGGCGAAGTATAATTCACCCCTCCACTTT. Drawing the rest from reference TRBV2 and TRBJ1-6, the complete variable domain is EPEVTQTPSHQVTQMGQEVILRCVPISNHLYFYWYRQILGQKVEFLVSFYNNEISEKSEIFDDQFSVERPDGSNFTLKIRSTKLEDSAMYFCASTQAKYNSPLHFGNGTRLTVT.